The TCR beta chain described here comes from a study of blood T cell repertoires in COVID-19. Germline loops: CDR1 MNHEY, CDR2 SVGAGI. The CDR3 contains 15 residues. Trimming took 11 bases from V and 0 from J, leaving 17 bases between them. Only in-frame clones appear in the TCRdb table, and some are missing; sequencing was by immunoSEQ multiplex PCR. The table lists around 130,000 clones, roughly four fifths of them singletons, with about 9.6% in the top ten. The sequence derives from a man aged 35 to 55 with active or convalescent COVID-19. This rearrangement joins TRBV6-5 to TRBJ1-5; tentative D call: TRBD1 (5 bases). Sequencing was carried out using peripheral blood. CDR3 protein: CAAGPGSYSNQPQHF. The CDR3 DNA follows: TGTGCCGCAGGGCCAGGATCGTATAGCAATCAGCCCCAGCATTTT.